These 28 T cell receptor beta chains originate from one sample sequenced in a study of blood T cells in healthy people across ages. PCR was performed a second time for about 7 to 11 cycles using a sample-barcoded 5' primer and a J-beta primer mix. TCRdb reprocessed the 5' RACE reads with MiXCR, giving one entry per CDR3 protein. The sample shows roughly 1,500,000 distinct CDR3 sequences, roughly 32% of them seen only once. The sample was blood. The receptors were sampled from a woman in her twenties or thirties in good health.

To note about this clonotype: Germline and junction disagree at one end, which may indicate a read error. The chain combines TRBV12-3 or TRBV12-4 with TRBJ2-1; D perhaps matches TRBD1 (6 bases). The CDR3 extends over 12 amino acids. This CDR3 reads CASSARDNEQCF. CDR3 bases: TGTGCCAGCAGTGCCCGGGACAATGAGCAGTGCTTC.

This clonotype was seen a few times. The CDR3 coding sequence is TGTGCCTGGAGCGTAACCTGGGGGGGACTCGCCTATGGCTACACCTTC. It codes for CAWSVTWGGLAYGYTF. The chain uses TRBV30 and TRBJ1-2; D is perhaps TRBD1 (5 bases). CDR1 is GTSNPN and CDR2 is SVGIG in the germline V gene (reference sequence). There are 16 residues in the CDR3. V lost 3 bases, J lost 4 bases, and 21 bases lay in between.

The V gene is TRBV3-1, the J gene TRBJ2-1; 8 bases match TRBD1. J lost 15 bases, V lost 0 bases, and 7 bases had no gene match. CDR3 size: 13 residues. CDR1 and CDR2 (germline): LGHDT, YNNKEL (reference sequence). The CDR3 nucleotides are TGTGCCAGCAGCCAAGATCTAGGGACAGGTCGGTTCTTC. It is translated as CASSQDLGTGRFF.

This clonotype was observed at least ten times. The chain has TRBV30 and TRBJ1-4; tentative D call: TRBD1 (5 bases). The V gene lost 0 bases and the J gene lost 5 bases, with 10 bases spanning the gap. This CDR3 is 14 amino acids long. Germline V gene lookup returns CDR1 GTSNPN and CDR2 SVGIG (reference sequence). CDR3 amino acids: CAWSVVGGNEKLFF. The CDR3, as DNA: TGTGCCTGGAGTGTGGTCGGGGGGAATGAAAAACTGTTTTTT. Together with reference TRBV30 and TRBJ1-4, the CDR3 gives the full variable domain: SQTIHQWPATLVQPVGSPLSLECTVEGTSNPNLYWYRQAAGRGLQLLFYSVGIGQISSEVPQNLSASRPQDRQFILSSKKLLLSDSGFYLCAWSVVGGNEKLFFGSGTQLSVL.

Notes on this clonotype: It may be a read error: a sequence one base away is much more abundant. The CDR3 is CASMTGGNEQYF. The CDR3 coding sequence is TGTGCCAGCATGACCGGGGGGAACGAGCAGTACTTC. This chain connects TRBV27 to TRBJ2-7, with 7 bases fitting TRBD2. V gave up 7 bases and J gave up 5 bases; unmatched junction bases: 5. CDR1 MNHEY and CDR2 SMNVEV come from the germline V gene (reference sequence). The CDR3 length is 12 residues.

This clonotype was found a few times. This chain connects TRBV20-1 to TRBJ2-7; D possibly corresponds to TRBD1 (7 bases). The CDR3 loop spans 15 amino acids. Germline CDR1 DFQATT, CDR2 SNEGSKA (reference sequence). V lost 6 bases and J 1 base, leaving 19 bases between the germline ends. The CDR3 loop reads CSAREMQGGSYEQYF. For the CDR3, the DNA is TGCAGTGCCCGGGAAATGCAGGGGGGTTCCTACGAGCAGTACTTC.

This clonotype came up a few times. The rearrangement uses TRBV3-1 and TRBJ1-2; D not resolved. Trimming shortened V by 1 base and J by 11 bases, and 8 bases separated the two germline ends. The CDR3 is made up of 11 amino acids. Germline V CDR1 and CDR2: LGHDT, YNNKEL (reference sequence). The CDR3 region has the DNA TGTGCCAGCAGCCAAGTAATTGGTTACACCTTC. This translates into CASSQVIGYTF. The full variable domain, in which reference TRBV3-1 and TRBJ1-2 provide the parts outside the CDR3, is DTAVSQTPKYLVTQMGNDKSIKCEQNLGHDTMYWYKQDSKKFLKIMFSYNNKELIINETVPNRFSPKSPDKAHLNLHINSLELGDSAVYFCASSQVIGYTFGSGTRLTVV.

This clonotype was seen at least ten times. This sequence joins TRBV6-6 and TRBJ2-7; D unclear. Trimming pared 0 bases from V and 0 bases from J, leaving 9 bases between. The germline gives CDR1 MNHNY, CDR2 SVGAGI (reference sequence). This CDR3 contains 15 residues. CDR3 in amino acids: CASSYSGSNSYEQYF. The CDR3 DNA reads TGTGCCAGCAGTTACTCCGGCAGCAACTCCTACGAGCAGTACTTC.

This clonotype was counted between two and nine times. The V call is TRBV4-1, the J call TRBJ2-7, with 10 positions matching TRBD2. The germline CDR1 and CDR2 sequences are MGHRA and YSYEKL. Trimming cost V 4 bases and J 6 bases; bases outside gene matches: 9. There are 15 residues in the CDR3. The DNA of the CDR3 is TGCGCCAGCAGCCCAGGTGGACTAGCGGCGGGCGAGCAGTACTTC. This gives the protein CASSPGGLAAGEQYF.

V gene TRBV28 combines with J gene TRBJ1-2; 7 positions match TRBD1. Looked up from germline, CDR1 is MDHEN and CDR2 is SYDVKM. The CDR3 covers 16 residues. The ends lost 4 bases at V and 4 bases at J; junction bases unmatched: 12. For the CDR3, the DNA is TGTGCCAGCAGTTCCCTACTGCCGGGACAGACCTATGGCTACACCTTC. Translating gives CASSSLLPGQTYGYTF.

The chain employs TRBV5-1 and TRBJ2-7; 12 bases are shared with TRBD2. V dropped 4 bases and J dropped 3; count of bases not matched to a gene: 5. The CDR3 runs to 15 residues. The V gene's germline CDR1 is SGHRS and CDR2 YFSETQ. In nucleotides, the CDR3 is TGCGCCAGCAGCCCGACTAGCGGGAGTCACTACGAGCAGTACTTC. Protein: CASSPTSGSHYEQYF. The variable domain in full, completed from reference TRBV5-1 and TRBJ2-7, reads KAGVTQTPRYLIKTRGQQVTLSCSPISGHRSVSWYQQTPGQGLQFLFEYFSETQRNKGNFPGRFSGRQFSNSRSEMNVSTLELGDSALYLCASSPTSGSHYEQYFGPGTRLTVT.

On this clonotype itself: A much larger clone differs by one base, so this may be a read error. The CDR3: CASSSGTGSSGTNVLTF. The CDR3 nucleotides read TGTGCCAGCAGTTCCGGGACAGGGAGCTCTGGGACCAACGTCCTGACTTTC. V usage is TRBV12-3 or TRBV12-4 and J usage is TRBJ2-6, with TRBD1 matching 9 bases. The CDR3 sequence is 17 residues long.

This clonotype was found many times. This chain links TRBV5-1 with TRBJ2-1; D is possibly TRBD2 (5 bases). Germline V gives CDR1 SGHRS, CDR2 YFSETQ. This CDR3 is 15 amino acids long. Trimming took off 4 bases at V and 4 bases at J, with 15 bases between the two ends. DNA for the CDR3: TGCGCCAGCAGCCCGAGGCTAGCTGTTTACAATGAGCAGTTCTTC. Its protein product is CASSPRLAVYNEQFF.

This rearrangement joins TRBV9 to TRBJ2-3; possibly TRBD2 for D (7 bases). CDR1 is SGDLS and CDR2 is YYNGEE in the germline V gene. This CDR3 has 16 amino acids. The V end was cut by 0 bases, the J end by 2 bases, with 13 bases between. This chain's CDR3 is CASSVATGGLTDTQYF. The CDR3 nucleotides are TGTGCCAGCAGCGTAGCTACGGGGGGCCTCACAGATACGCAGTATTTT.

The chain joins TRBV13 to TRBJ2-7, with a weak D call TRBD2 (5 bases). The J call may not be correct, given that the DNA end is closer to TRBJ2-5. The CDR3 loop spans 16 amino acids. The V gene's germline CDR1 is PRHDT and CDR2 FYEKMQ (reference sequence). DNA for the CDR3: TGTGCCAGCAGCCGGGTAGCAGAGGGAGTTGAGGAGACCCAGTACTTC. It specifies CASSRVAEGVEETQYF.

V is TRBV5-4 and J is TRBJ2-2; D gene uncertain. V gave up 1 base and J gave up 6 bases, with 10 bases separating them. The CDR3 runs to 14 residues. Germline lookup yields CDR1 SGHNT and CDR2 YYREEE (reference sequence). The CDR3 reads CASSLRPDSGELFF. The CDR3 nucleotides are TGTGCCAGCAGCTTGAGACCCGATTCCGGGGAGCTGTTTTTT.

The CDR3 is CSARDFTGEYEQYF. Written as DNA, the CDR3 is TGCAGTGCTAGAGATTTCACGGGGGAATACGAGCAGTACTTC. This chain uses TRBV20-1 with TRBJ2-5; perhaps TRBD2 as D (6 bases). TRBJ2-7 matches the DNA end more closely, so the J call is doubtful. The CDR3 totals 14 residues. Germline CDR1 and CDR2: DFQATT and SNEGSKA (reference sequence).

The sample holds a few counts of this clonotype. The V gene is TRBV20-1, the J gene TRBJ2-5; 7 bases line up with TRBD1. CDR3 length: 13 residues. Germline V gene lookup returns CDR1 DFQATT and CDR2 SNEGSKA (reference sequence). V dropped 4 bases and J dropped 5; count of bases not matched to a gene: 7. The CDR3 protein is CSATDRVQETQYF. The CDR3 DNA reads as TGCAGTGCTACAGACAGGGTTCAGGAGACCCAGTACTTC.

For this clonotype: An end of the junction differs from the germline gene, which may be a read error. The chain combines TRBV12-3 or TRBV12-4 with TRBJ2-2; possibly TRBD2 for D (5 bases). CDR3 length equals 14 residues. CDR3 sequence reads: CASSSGVGAGEQFF. The DNA for the CDR3 is TGTGCCAGCAGTAGCGGAGTGGGAGCCGGGGAGCAGTTTTTT.

The chain's CDR3 is CSVERDRERTRGYTF. The CDR3 DNA sequence: TGCAGCGTTGAAAGAGACAGGGAACGGACGAGGGGCTACACCTTC. This chain uses TRBV29-1 with TRBJ1-2; 7 bases match TRBD1. Trimming at V came to 2 bases and at J to 8 bases, leaving 14 bases not matched to a gene. From germline, CDR1 is SQVTM and CDR2 ANQGSEA. This CDR3 is 15 amino acids long.

This chain connects TRBV15 to TRBJ1-2; 7 positions agree with TRBD1. This CDR3 region has 16 residues. CDR1 is LNHNV and CDR2 is YYDKDF in the germline V gene (reference sequence). The trim removed 2 bases at V and 7 bases at J, leaving 13 bases unmatched. CDR3 bases: TGTGCCACCAGCAGAACCCCGGGGACAGTGGGTACTGGCTACACCTTC. This sequence encodes CATSRTPGTVGTGYTF.

This clonotype has ten or more counts. V is TRBV20-1 and J is TRBJ1-5; no definite D call. CDR1 is DFQATT, CDR2 SNEGSKA, per germline (reference sequence). The CDR3 contains 14 residues. V was pared by 3 bases and J by 6 bases, with 15 bases between. The CDR3: CSARRGPQSQPQHF. Written as DNA, the CDR3 is TGCAGTGCTAGGCGGGGTCCCCAGAGTCAGCCCCAGCATTTT.

In its sample, this clonotype was seen many times. The gene calls are TRBV12-3 or TRBV12-4 and TRBJ2-7, with 8 bases lining up with TRBD2. This CDR3 is built from 16 residues. After removal of 2 bases from V and 2 bases from J, the junction contained 8 bases not matched to a gene. The DNA of the CDR3 is TGTGCCAGCAGTTTAAGGGGAGCGGGGGCCCCCTACGAGCAGTACTTC. Its protein is CASSLRGAGAPYEQYF.

The J gene is TRBJ2-2, the V gene TRBV5-1; TRBD2 aligns across 10 bases. J was trimmed by 4 bases and V by 0 bases; bases with no gene match: 9. The germline V gene encodes CDR1 SGHRS and CDR2 YFSETQ. The CDR3 covers 18 residues. CDR3 nucleotide sequence: TGCGCCAGCAGCTTGGGGCGTCTAGCGGGAGATGGCACCGGGGAGCTGTTTTTT. Protein sequence: CASSLGRLAGDGTGELFF.

V gene TRBV6-5 combines with J gene TRBJ1-2; perhaps TRBD1 as D (5 bases). CDR1 and CDR2 (germline): MNHEY, SVGAGI. Trimming stripped 2 bases from V and 0 bases from J, with 7 bases between. This CDR3 is 14 amino acids long. The CDR3 loop is CASSYGGPNYGYTF. CDR3 nucleotide sequence: TGTGCCAGCAGTTACGGGGGACCTAACTATGGCTACACCTTC.

This clonotype was found many times. This chain connects TRBV6-2 or TRBV6-3 to TRBJ2-5, with D possibly matching TRBD2 (6 bases). V gave up 8 bases and J gave up 4 bases, with 11 bases separating them. From germline, CDR1 is MNHEY and CDR2 SVGEGT. The CDR3 spans 12 residues. CDR3 in DNA: TGTGCCAGCGGCATGGGAGGAGAGACCCAGTACTTC. Its translation: CASGMGGETQYF.

The V gene is TRBV13, the J gene TRBJ2-1; TRBD2 agrees at 14 bases. Germline CDR1 is PRHDT and CDR2 is FYEKMQ (reference sequence). V lost 5 bases and J lost 4; bases outside the gene matches: 10. This CDR3 is 18 amino acids long. The CDR3: CASSAPPTSGRAYNEQFF. The DNA of the CDR3 is TGTGCCAGCAGCGCCCCCCCGACTAGCGGGAGGGCTTACAATGAGCAGTTCTTC.

This clonotype showed up just a few times. This chain connects TRBV3-1 to TRBJ2-1; D is perhaps TRBD1 (6 bases). CDR3 length equals 12 residues. Germline lookup yields CDR1 LGHDT and CDR2 YNNKEL (reference sequence). V was clipped by 4 bases and J by 13 bases, with 14 bases between them. The CDR3 sequence is CASSLTRGNQFF. The CDR3 coding sequence is TGTGCCAGCAGCCTGACCAGGGGTAATCAGTTCTTC.